This T cell receptor beta chain is drawn from a study of blood T cells in healthy people across ages. Whole-study results and caveats: With unsorted PBMCs, a conclusive comparison of naive versus antigen-experienced cells was not possible.

Russia was home to the donors, healthy Caucasian individuals aged roughly 6 to 100. This clonotype came up a few times. Its antigen is unidentified. A second PCR of about 7 to 12 cycles used a sample-barcoded 5' primer and a J-beta primer mix. CDR3-containing paired-end reads numbering at least 2.5 million came from each sample. Via MiXCR, TCRdb re-called the 5' RACE reads, giving one row per CDR3 protein. This table has about 1.4 million distinct CDR3 sequences, 45% to 70% appearing once. V was pared by 6 bases and J by 3 bases, with 15 bases between. This CDR3 has 15 residues. The germline gives CDR1 SGHTA, CDR2 FQGNSA.

Sequenced sample: blood. This sequence joins TRBV7-2 and TRBJ1-5; D is unclear. The clonotype comes from a man aged 18 to 29 in good health. The CDR3 region is CASRPGYGLNQPQHF. CDR3 coding DNA: TGTGCCAGCAGACCCGGGTACGGCCTCAATCAGCCCCAGCATTTT.